This T cell receptor beta chain originates from a study of blood T cell repertoires in COVID-19. The data were produced by immunoSEQ multiplex PCR, yet TCRdb's version contains in-frame clones alone and is incomplete. The data show more than 250,000 clones, with about 86% seen just once and 2.1% held by the top ten. V was trimmed by 3 bases and J by 6 bases, leaving 12 bases between them. The germline gives CDR1 LNHDA, CDR2 SQIVND (reference sequence). The CDR3 runs to 13 residues. The TCR sequence derives from a woman aged 25 to 39 who had recovered from COVID-19. The chain joins TRBV19 to TRBJ2-7; D is unclear. The material sequenced was peripheral blood. The CDR3 is CASSISLVREQYF. The CDR3 DNA is TGTGCCAGTAGTATCAGTCTGGTCCGCGAGCAGTACTTC.